Detailed here is one T cell receptor (beta chain). No antigen is known for it. This record belongs to a study of beta chain features in type 1 diabetes. Study outcomes and limitations: A possible short-template PCR bias applies equally to patients and controls. Shortening of TCRB CDR3s, moderate but significant, appeared in all four CD4+ subsets of Type 1 diabetes patients. Whether TCRB rearrangement is influenced by HLA type went unresolved here.

Sequencing targeted expressed TCRB transcripts, as all isolated RNA had been reverse transcribed. Assay: immunoSEQ multiplex PCR; the TCRdb copy retains only in-frame clones and omits some. The sample consists of about 150,000 clones, 9% to 12% of them appearing once. Each of the CD4+ naive, central memory, regulatory and stem cell-like memory populations was sorted via CD45RO/CCR7/CD25/CD127/CD95/CD27. Germline V gene lookup returns CDR1 SQVTM and CDR2 ANQGSEA. CDR3 length equals 13 residues. The V gene lost 5 bases and the J gene lost 8 bases, with 18 bases spanning the gap. This receptor was identified in a man between 25 and 39 years old with type 1 diabetes. Sequenced input: central memory CD4+ T cells from blood. J is TRBJ1-1 and V is TRBV29-1, with D perhaps TRBD1 (5 bases). CDR3 nucleotide sequence: TGCAGCGTTTGGGGGAGGGGTAGTGGGGAAGCTTTCTTT. It specifies CSVWGRGSGEAFF.